This T cell receptor beta chain appears in the sequencing data of a study of T cell changes during pregnancy in multiple sclerosis. Generated by immunoSEQ multiplex PCR, the TCRdb table keeps only in-frame clones and is missing some. The top ten hold about 0.6% of the sample, which has about 38,000 clones, around 90% seen once. CDR1 is MGHRA, CDR2 YSYEKL, per germline. Deletions cut 4 bases from V and 0 bases from J, with 13 bases between. The CDR3 runs to 15 residues. The rearrangement uses TRBV4-1 and TRBJ2-7; D ambiguous. The starting material was CD4+ T cells from peripheral blood mononuclear cells, obtained before pregnancy. The clonotype was recovered from a female donor with multiple sclerosis, enrolled in a pregnancy study. CDR3 bases: TGCGCCAGCAGCCTGGAGAACTGGAGCTCCTACGAGCAGTACTTC. Protein sequence: CASSLENWSSYEQYF.